Each of the 27 T cell receptor beta chains below was sequenced from the same sample in a study of human T cells and chemical hapten exposure. Using its own MiXCR run on the RACE reads, TCRdb lists one record per CDR3 protein. The data contain 42,000 or so distinct CDR3 sequences, 3% to 4% of them singletons. Time point: patch test 1, 2 weeks after DPC sensitization. Treatment: therapeutic diphenylcyclopropenone sensitization with weekly scalp DPC. Researchers extracted total RNA from unfractionated whole blood. The sample here was whole blood, taken in connection with sensitization to the hapten diphenylcyclopropenone (DPC). Receptors were obtained from a man over 45 with alopecia areata. Some clones in this sample may be carry-over from other donors' samples.

A note on this clonotype: A much larger clone lies one base from this, so it may be a read error. The genes are TRBV6-2 or TRBV6-3 and TRBJ1-5; 8 nucleotides align to TRBD1. This CDR3 spans 14 amino acids. Germline CDR1 is MNHEY and CDR2 is SVGEGT. V shed 6 bases and J 9 bases; nucleotides not matched to a gene: 10. The CDR3 sequence is CASSPYRGDRPQHF. The CDR3 nucleotides read TGTGCCAGCAGCCCCTACAGGGGGGATCGGCCCCAGCATTTT.

This clonotype was detected ten times or more. The gene calls are TRBV12-3 or TRBV12-4 and TRBJ2-5; D remains unclear. Trimming took 1 base from V and 3 from J, leaving 6 bases between them. The CDR3 loop spans 13 amino acids. In DNA, the CDR3 is TGTGCCAGCAGTTTAGGCGGAGAAGAGACCCAGTACTTC. It translates to CASSLGGEETQYF.

This clonotype was seen many times. This chain uses TRBV25-1 with TRBJ2-7; 7 bases map to TRBD1. Germline CDR1 MGHDK, CDR2 SYGVNS. The CDR3 contains 14 residues. V was clipped by 4 bases and J by 3 bases; unmatched bases: 6. CDR3 in DNA: TGTGCCAGCAGTGGGGCTGACAGGGTCTACGAGCAGTACTTC. Its protein product is CASSGADRVYEQYF.

This clonotype was seen repeatedly, ten times or more. The CDR3 spells CASSSSRVPFYEQYF. For the CDR3, the DNA is TGTGCCAGCTCATCCTCAAGGGTCCCGTTCTACGAGCAGTACTTC. The chain joins TRBV18 to TRBJ2-7, with D unclear. The CDR3 spans 15 residues. V was cut by 5 bases and J by 3 bases, with 17 bases left in between. Per germline, CDR1 KGHSH and CDR2 LQKENI.

Concerning this clonotype itself: This may stem from a read error, because a much larger clone lies one nucleotide away. This sequence joins TRBV28 and TRBJ1-5, with D perhaps TRBD1 (6 bases). CDR3 length: 15 amino acids. V lost 6 bases and J lost 7, with 19 bases in between. Germline V gives CDR1 MDHEN, CDR2 SYDVKM. The CDR3 protein is CASRWDTVRGQPQHF. The CDR3 nucleotides read TGTGCCAGCAGATGGGACACTGTCCGTGGGCAGCCCCAGCATTTT.

V gene TRBV6-2 or TRBV6-3 combines with J gene TRBJ2-1; D is possibly TRBD1 or TRBD2 (5 bases each). Between the trimmed V and J ends, which lost 4 bases and 2 bases, there was a span of 12 bases. Per the germline V gene, CDR1 is MNHEY and CDR2 is SVGEGT. The CDR3 consists of 15 residues. CDR3 in amino acids: CASSSLQGAYNEQFF. CDR3 sequence (DNA): TGTGCCAGCAGTTCGTTGCAGGGAGCCTACAATGAGCAGTTCTTC.

This clonotype is medium-sized in the sample. This chain connects TRBV5-1 to TRBJ2-5; 11 nucleotides match TRBD2. This CDR3 spans 16 amino acids. The V gene's germline CDR1 is SGHRS and CDR2 YFSETQ. The trim removed 3 bases at V and 4 bases at J, leaving 8 bases unmatched. The CDR3, as DNA: TGCGCCAGCAGCTCCTCGGCTAGCGGGAGGAGAGAGACCCAGTACTTC. Translated: CASSSSASGRRETQYF. The variable domain in full, completed from reference TRBV5-1 and TRBJ2-5, reads KAGVTQTPRYLIKTRGQQVTLSCSPISGHRSVSWYQQTPGQGLQFLFEYFSETQRNKGNFPGRFSGRQFSNSRSEMNVSTLELGDSALYLCASSSSASGRRETQYFGPGTRLLVL.

This clonotype showed up many times. The V and J genes are TRBV20-1 and TRBJ2-1; tentatively, D is TRBD2 (6 bases). This CDR3 has 13 residues. In germline, CDR1 is DFQATT, CDR2 SNEGSKA (reference sequence). The germline V and J ends were trimmed by 6 bases and 8 bases, with 17 bases remaining between them. The DNA for the CDR3 is TGCAGTGCCCAGACTAGAATCAGCTATGAGCAGTTCTTC. This codes for CSAQTRISYEQFF.

This clonotype occurred many times. The J gene is TRBJ2-1, the V gene TRBV3-1; possible D gene TRBD2, 5 bases. Germline V CDR1 and CDR2: LGHDT, YNNKEL (reference sequence). The CDR3 sequence is 14 residues long. V was cut by 4 bases and J by 5 bases, with 12 bases left in between. CDR3 sequence: CASSRSRGNNEQFF. Written as DNA, the CDR3 is TGTGCCAGCAGCCGCAGCCGGGGAAACAATGAGCAGTTCTTC.

V usage is TRBV27 and J usage is TRBJ2-7, with D unclear. Trimming removed 0 bases from V and 4 bases from J, with 13 bases in between. This CDR3 has 15 residues. The germline CDR1 and CDR2 sequences are MNHEY and SMNVEV (reference sequence). CDR3 nucleotide sequence: TGTGCCAGCAGTTTATCCTTCTCGGCCTTATACGAGCAGTACTTC. It is translated as CASSLSFSALYEQYF.

This clonotype was seen ten or more times. The V and J genes are TRBV10-2 and TRBJ2-3, with D perhaps given as TRBD1 or TRBD2 (5 bases each). There are 15 residues in the CDR3. Germline-derived CDR1 and CDR2 are WSHSY and SAAADI. The V end was cut by 6 bases, the J end by 2 bases, with 15 bases between. CDR3: CASRANRGLTDTQYF. Here the CDR3 DNA reads TGCGCCAGCAGGGCAAACCGGGGCCTCACAGATACGCAGTATTTT.

The table lists this clonotype with many counts. This sequence joins TRBV6-5 and TRBJ1-1; D not resolved. Trimming removed 6 bases from V and 5 bases from J, with 7 bases in between. This CDR3 has 11 residues. Germline assignment: CDR1 MNHEY and CDR2 SVGAGI. CDR3 protein: CASRVRTEAFF. Written as DNA, the CDR3 is TGTGCCAGCAGGGTTCGGACTGAAGCTTTCTTT.

In its sample, this clonotype was seen many times. The gene calls are TRBV20-1 and TRBJ1-2; the D is unclear. With 0 bases removed from V and 4 bases from J, the gap between germline ends came to 9 bases. Germline V CDR1 and CDR2: DFQATT, SNEGSKA (reference sequence). This CDR3 contains 13 residues. CDR3 residues: CSAREGPTYGYTF. The CDR3 DNA reads TGCAGTGCTAGAGAAGGACCCACCTATGGCTACACCTTC.

This clonotype was counted ten times or more. The rearrangement uses TRBV29-1 and TRBJ1-2, with D unresolved. This CDR3 region has 13 residues. V dropped 4 bases and J dropped 4 bases, with 13 bases sitting between them. Germline loops: CDR1 SQVTM, CDR2 ANQGSEA. The CDR3, as DNA: TGCAGCGTTGGCCAGCTATACGGCTATGGCTACACCTTC. This codes for CSVGQLYGYGYTF.

This clonotype was detected ten times or more. V and J are TRBV2 and TRBJ2-3, with 8 nucleotides matching TRBD2. Germline V gene lookup returns CDR1 SNHLY and CDR2 FYNNEI. The trim removed 4 bases at V and 2 bases at J, leaving 5 bases unmatched. The CDR3 totals 15 residues. CDR3 in DNA: TGTGCCAGCAGTGCAAGAGCGGGAGACACAGATACGCAGTATTTT. Translated, it gives CASSARAGDTDTQYF.

At least ten counts were recorded for this clonotype. CDR3 in DNA: TGTGCCAGCAGCTTAGTAGCGGAGAACACAGATACGCAGTATTTT. This encodes CASSLVAENTDTQYF. The V call is TRBV7-9, the J call TRBJ2-3, with TRBD2 as a possible D gene (6 bases). The CDR3 runs 15 residues. Per the germline V gene, CDR1 is SEHNR and CDR2 is FQNEAQ (reference sequence). V was cut by 1 base and J by 2 bases, with 10 bases left in between.

This clonotype was counted at least ten times. This chain links TRBV2 with TRBJ2-6; D is uncertain. The V gene lost 7 bases and the J gene lost 0 bases, with 7 bases spanning the gap. CDR1 is SNHLY, CDR2 FYNNEI, per germline. The CDR3 has 14 amino acids. CDR3 amino acids: CASTAASGANVLTF. CDR3 in DNA: TGTGCCAGCACCGCGGCCTCTGGGGCCAACGTCCTGACTTTC.

This clonotype was recorded many times. The chain employs TRBV12-3 or TRBV12-4 and TRBJ2-7; unclear D gene. This CDR3 region has 14 residues. The V and J ends lost 6 bases and 1 base respectively, with 13 bases between them. The CDR3: CASSLQTNSYEQYF. The DNA for the CDR3 is TGTGCCAGCAGCCTGCAGACAAATTCCTACGAGCAGTACTTC.

This clonotype was observed at least ten times. This chain connects TRBV3-1 to TRBJ2-1, with TRBD2 as a possible D gene (5 bases). CDR1 LGHDT and CDR2 YNNKEL come from the germline V gene (reference sequence). Deletions cut 0 bases from V and 0 bases from J, with 15 bases between. This CDR3 spans 18 amino acids. The CDR3 nucleotides read TGTGCCAGCAGCCAAGAAGGGATGAGCGGAGGCTCCTACAATGAGCAGTTCTTC. It specifies CASSQEGMSGGSYNEQFF.

This clonotype occurred many times. The rearrangement uses TRBV3-1 and TRBJ2-2, with D maybe TRBD2 (6 bases). There are 16 residues in the CDR3. Germline CDR1 reads LGHDT; CDR2 reads YNNKEL (reference sequence). Trimming removed 1 base at V and 3 bases at J, with 12 bases between. In DNA, the CDR3 is TGTGCCAGCAGCCAAGGGGACGGGAGTGACACCGGGGAGCTGTTTTTT. The encoded protein is CASSQGDGSDTGELFF.

This clonotype was seen repeatedly, ten times or more. J is TRBJ2-6 and V is TRBV29-1; D unclear. V was cut by 4 bases and J by 2 bases, with 12 bases left in between. The CDR3 has 15 residues. The germline CDR1 and CDR2 sequences are SQVTM and ANQGSEA. CDR3 nucleotides: TGCAGCGTTGGTAAGGGCCCGCCTGGGGCCAACGTCCTGACTTTC. It encodes CSVGKGPPGANVLTF.

By share, this clonotype counts as medium-sized. An end of the junction does not agree with germline; a read error may underlie this. The rearrangement joins TRBV7-7 to TRBJ2-1; the D gene is possibly TRBD2 (6 bases). The CDR3 loop spans 16 amino acids. Germline V CDR1 and CDR2: SSHAT, FNYEAQ (reference sequence). The CDR3 sequence: CASSPGRLVGRNEQFF. The DNA for the CDR3 is TGTGCTAGCAGCCCGGGGAGGCTAGTTGGGAGAAATGAGCAGTTCTTC.

This clonotype was observed at least ten times. The V and J genes are TRBV10-3 and TRBJ2-3; D unresolved. The V gene lost 7 bases and the J gene lost 1 base, with 9 bases spanning the gap. CDR1 is ENHRY and CDR2 is SYGVKD in the germline V gene. The CDR3 consists of 13 residues. CDR3 nucleotides: TGTGCCATCATGTCGGGCGGCACAGATACGCAGTATTTT. Translation: CAIMSGGTDTQYF.

This clonotype has at least ten counts. This chain connects TRBV4-1 to TRBJ2-1, with D tentatively TRBD2 (6 bases). The V end was cut by 4 bases, the J end by 6 bases, with 13 bases between. CDR1 and CDR2 from the germline V gene are MGHRA and YSYEKL. This CDR3 comprises 14 residues. CDR3 DNA: TGCGCCAGCAGCCCGTTAGCGGAGTCCAATGAGCAGTTCTTC. This codes for CASSPLAESNEQFF.

This clonotype showed up many times. V usage is TRBV5-1 and J usage is TRBJ2-3; 14 bases agree with TRBD2. The CDR3 runs 16 residues. J lost 6 bases, V lost 0 bases, and 3 bases had no gene match. CDR1 is SGHRS, CDR2 YFSETQ, per germline. The CDR3 reads CASSLGGLAGVDTQYF. The CDR3 bases are TGCGCCAGCAGCTTGGGGGGACTAGCGGGAGTGGATACGCAGTATTTT.

This clonotype was observed many times. DNA of the CDR3: TGTGCCAGCAGCTTAAGTGGAGGCACAGATACGCAGTATTTT. Its protein is CASSLSGGTDTQYF. The rearrangement uses TRBV7-2 and TRBJ2-3, with no clear D. CDR3 length equals 14 residues. Germline-derived CDR1 and CDR2 are SGHTA and FQGNSA. Trimming shortened V by 2 bases and J by 1 base, and 7 bases separated the two germline ends.

This clonotype was counted many times. The chain combines TRBV28 with TRBJ2-7; D not resolved. V was pared by 2 bases and J by 5 bases, with 4 bases between. The CDR3 spans 11 residues. Germline values: CDR1 MDHEN, CDR2 SYDVKM. The CDR3 protein is CASSLKNEQYF. CDR3 nucleotides: TGTGCCAGCAGTTTAAAAAACGAGCAGTACTTC.